What follows is one T cell receptor beta chain and its context. Its antigen target is currently unknown. Per-nucleotide qualities are absent, and no much larger clonotype sits a single base away. These data belong to a study of T cell changes during pregnancy in multiple sclerosis (dated by TCRdb to the late 2010s). With regard to the full study: In women with multiple sclerosis, the researchers looked at how the T cell repertoire shifted as pregnancy progressed.

V is clipped by 5 bases and J by 2 bases, and the sequence between their germline boundaries is 15 bases long. Inclusive of the bounding cysteine and phenylalanine, the CDR3 is 15 residues long. Only the CDR3 region is kept as DNA, spanning 45 bases read in frame from base 1. As encoded in the germline V gene, CDR1 is SGHTA while CDR2 is FQGNSA. Receptors were amplified or captured by the immunoSEQ multiplex PCR assay. In TCRdb, the immuneACCESS table is reduced to in-frame sequences with V and J assigned. These tables do not hold every clone; where another copy was compared, an unresolved V gene accounts for under half, and the others remain unexplained. Recorded for this sample are approximately 80,000 clones; 85% to 95% of them occurred a single time. The ten largest clones add up to about 0.69% of the sample.

Source: peripheral blood, taken in the second trimester of pregnancy. This TCR was sampled from a female donor in good health, enrolled as a control in a pregnancy study. Recombination joined TRBV7-2 with TRBJ2-5; the best D guess is TRBD1, with 6 bases matching. The CDR3 protein sequence reads: CASSRHGQLQETQYF. DNA sequence: TGTGCCAGCAGCCGACACGGACAGTTACAAGAGACCCAGTACTTC.